The 21 T cell receptor beta chains presented below share a single source sample, sequenced in a study of vaccination effects on CD4 cells after COVID-19. The assay was immunoSEQ multiplex PCR, and TCRdb's table has in-frame clones only and misses some. The sample holds 45,000 to 60,000 clones, around 70% seen once. Isolation of CD4+ T cells took place after more than 9 days of culture. Either the BNT162b2 or mRNA-1273 vaccine was given to participants in two doses. Antigen specificity for these receptors is unknown. The material sequenced was CD4+ T cells from PBMCs cultured without peptide, taken after COVID-19 vaccination. Receptors originate from a human donor who received a COVID-19 vaccine.

The chain has TRBV6-5 and TRBJ2-7; D is possibly TRBD2 (6 bases). Germline lookup yields CDR1 MNHEY and CDR2 SVGAGI. CDR3 length: 15 amino acids. The V and J ends lost 2 bases and 0 bases respectively, with 11 bases between them. In nucleotides, the CDR3 is TGTGCCAGCAGTTACGGTGGGACTGGCTCCTACGAGCAGTACTTC. Protein sequence: CASSYGGTGSYEQYF.

The chain employs TRBV30 and TRBJ1-1, with D perhaps matching TRBD1 (6 bases). Trimming shortened V by 3 bases and J by 9 bases, and 14 bases separated the two germline ends. This CDR3 is built from 12 residues. The germline V gene encodes CDR1 GTSNPN and CDR2 SVGIG (reference sequence). The DNA for the CDR3 is TGTGCCTGGAGCAGGACAGCCCCCAAAGCTTTCTTT. Amino acid sequence: CAWSRTAPKAFF.

V gene TRBV5-1 combines with J gene TRBJ2-5, with 10 bases identical to TRBD2. From germline, CDR1 is SGHRS and CDR2 YFSETQ. The CDR3 loop spans 15 amino acids. After removal of 3 bases from V and 2 bases from J, the junction contained 4 bases not matched to a gene. The CDR3 loop is CASSSTSGEQETQYF. For the CDR3, the DNA is TGCGCCAGCAGCTCCACTAGCGGGGAGCAAGAGACCCAGTACTTC.

Only a few counts were recorded for this clone. The sample contains more than one DNA sequence encoding this CDR3. This chain joins TRBV9 and TRBJ1-5; D remains unclear. This CDR3 contains 14 residues. Germline V gene lookup returns CDR1 SGDLS and CDR2 YYNGEE. Trimming removed 2 bases from V and 4 bases from J, with 10 bases in between. This chain's CDR3 is CASSVGYSNQPQHF. The DNA of the CDR3 is TGTGCCAGCAGCGTGGGGTATTCTAATCAGCCCCAGCATTTT.

CDR3 protein: CASSPLPSGVNEQFF. In DNA form, the CDR3 reads TGTGCCAGCTCACCTCTTCCCAGCGGGGTCAATGAGCAGTTCTTC. The gene calls are TRBV18 and TRBJ2-1; TRBD2 aligns across 7 bases. The length of the CDR3 is 15 residues. Germline V lookup: CDR1 KGHSH, CDR2 LQKENI. V lost 3 bases, J lost 6 bases, and 8 bases stayed unmatched.

This chain connects TRBV5-1 to TRBJ2-7; no clear D gene. Trimming stripped 6 bases from V and 0 bases from J, with 16 bases between. This CDR3 spans 15 amino acids. The germline V gene has CDR1 SGHRS and CDR2 YFSETQ. In DNA form, the CDR3 reads TGCGCCAGCAACTCCTTACAACGGAGCTCCTACGAGCAGTACTTC. It specifies CASNSLQRSSYEQYF.

The J gene is TRBJ2-5, the V gene TRBV6-5; D unclear. The germline V gene has CDR1 MNHEY and CDR2 SVGAGI. The V gene lost 6 bases and the J gene lost 2 bases, with 13 bases spanning the gap. The CDR3 is made up of 14 amino acids. The DNA of the CDR3 is TGTGCCAGCAGGAGGTCGCAGCATCAAGAGACCCAGTACTTC. It codes for CASRRSQHQETQYF.

This chain connects TRBV5-1 to TRBJ2-6, with 8 bases that match TRBD1. The germline V gene encodes CDR1 SGHRS and CDR2 YFSETQ. The CDR3 covers 19 residues. Trimming cost V 4 bases and J 2 bases; bases outside gene matches: 14. The DNA of the CDR3 is TGCGCCAGCAGCCCCGGTCGCGGCAGGGGGCTAGCTGGGGCCAACGTCCTGACTTTC. This encodes CASSPGRGRGLAGANVLTF.

The V gene is TRBV5-4, the J gene TRBJ1-2, with 10 positions matching TRBD1. With 5 bases clipped from V and 2 bases from J, the junction kept 9 bases outside the gene matches. CDR3 size: 16 residues. Per the germline V gene, CDR1 is SGHNT and CDR2 is YYREEE (reference sequence). As DNA, the CDR3 is TGTGCCAGCAGTACCGGGACAGGGGCCAGAAACTATGGCTACACCTTC. Protein: CASSTGTGARNYGYTF.

The V and J genes are TRBV18 and TRBJ1-1; D unclear. Germline CDR1 reads KGHSH; CDR2 reads LQKENI. The CDR3 sequence is 17 residues long. Trimming took 3 bases from V and 1 from J, leaving 18 bases between them. For the CDR3, the DNA is TGTGCCAGCTCACCGCGGGCGGGAGGAGAATCGAACACTGAAGCTTTCTTT. Translated, it gives CASSPRAGGESNTEAFF.

This clone was counted once. The chain carries TRBV7-9 and TRBJ1-2; D might be TRBD1 (5 bases). CDR3 length equals 15 residues. The germline gives CDR1 SEHNR, CDR2 FQNEAQ (reference sequence). Trimming took off 2 bases at V and 2 bases at J, with 12 bases between the two ends. CDR3 nucleotide sequence: TGTGCCAGCAGCTTAAGTAGGGGTTCAAACTATGGCTACACCTTC. Translating it yields CASSLSRGSNYGYTF.

The rearrangement links TRBV18 to TRBJ2-3; no definite D call. Trimming removed 6 bases from V and 10 bases from J, with 14 bases in between. The CDR3 is made up of 12 amino acids. The germline CDR1 and CDR2 sequences are KGHSH and LQKENI. The CDR3 reads CASSPDSRAQYF. For the CDR3, the DNA is TGTGCCAGCTCCCCTGACTCACGCGCGCAGTATTTT.

The rearrangement links TRBV18 to TRBJ2-2, with D possibly TRBD1 on 5 matching bases. The CDR3 extends over 16 amino acids. V was pared by 6 bases and J by 4 bases, with 18 bases between. The germline V gene has CDR1 KGHSH and CDR2 LQKENI. CDR3 residues: CASSPTSGSVTGELFF. CDR3 bases: TGTGCCAGCTCCCCAACTTCAGGGTCTGTCACCGGGGAGCTGTTTTTT.

The rearrangement joins TRBV12-3 or TRBV12-4 to TRBJ2-1, with 7 positions matching TRBD2. V lost 6 bases and J lost 9; bases outside the gene matches: 5. The CDR3 is made up of 12 amino acids. CDR3: CASSRGVSEQFF. CDR3 bases: TGTGCCAGCAGCCGGGGGGTGAGTGAGCAGTTCTTC.

The rearrangement links TRBV27 to TRBJ1-1, with D hard to call. With 0 bases removed from V and 0 bases from J, the gap between germline ends came to 17 bases. The germline V gene encodes CDR1 MNHEY and CDR2 SMNVEV (reference sequence). The CDR3 consists of 18 residues. The CDR3 loop reads CASSLSLVTRSMNTEAFF. CDR3 DNA sequence: TGTGCCAGCAGTTTATCGCTCGTCACCCGGTCCATGAACACTGAAGCTTTCTTT.

The chain joins TRBV4-1 to TRBJ2-2; D remains ambiguous. Between the trimmed V and J ends, which lost 7 bases and 0 bases, there was a span of 3 bases. Per germline, CDR1 MGHRA and CDR2 YSYEKL. The CDR3 is made up of 12 amino acids. As DNA, the CDR3 is TGCGCCAGCAAGCCGAACACCGGGGAGCTGTTTTTT. The encoded protein is CASKPNTGELFF.

The V and J genes are TRBV7-2 and TRBJ1-1; D uncertain. There are 13 residues in the CDR3. CDR1 is SGHTA, CDR2 FQGNSA, per germline. V gave up 6 bases and J gave up 11 bases, with 19 bases separating them. For the CDR3, the DNA is TGTGCCAGCAGTCAATACTCCTCCGGGGAGGCTTTCTTT. Protein sequence: CASSQYSSGEAFF.

The rearrangement links TRBV3-1 (or the pseudogene TRBV3-2) to TRBJ1-2; 8 nucleotides match TRBD1. The CDR3 runs 14 residues. Losses at the gene ends were 0 bases for V and 8 bases for J; bases not matched to a gene: 5. Germline CDR1 and CDR2: LGHDT and YNNKEL (reference sequence). In nucleotides, the CDR3 is TGTGCCAGCAGCCAAGATCCGGACAGGGCCGGCTACACCTTC. Its translation: CASSQDPDRAGYTF.

The V gene is TRBV3-1 (or the pseudogene TRBV3-2), the J gene TRBJ2-2, with 9 bases that match TRBD1. V trimming: 2 bases; J trimming: 6 bases; junction bases outside the gene matches: 10. The length of the CDR3 is 17 residues. Germline CDR1 and CDR2: LGHDT and YNNKEL (reference sequence). CDR3: CASSQPGQGVGAGELFF. In DNA form, the CDR3 reads TGTGCCAGCAGCCAACCGGGACAGGGAGTGGGCGCCGGGGAGCTGTTTTTT.

The chain links TRBV6-5 to TRBJ1-2; 8 bases are shared with TRBD1. Looked up from germline, CDR1 is MNHEY and CDR2 is SVGAGI. V lost 3 bases, J lost 4 bases, and 10 bases stayed unmatched. The CDR3 extends over 16 amino acids. Written as DNA, the CDR3 is TGTGCCAGCAGTTATGCGGGACAGGACCCTTTCTATGGCTACACCTTC. It specifies CASSYAGQDPFYGYTF.

The chain couples TRBV10-3 to TRBJ1-5; D not resolved. Germline CDR1 ENHRY, CDR2 SYGVKD. The CDR3 has 13 amino acids. V was trimmed by 4 bases and J by 6 bases, leaving 10 bases between them. Here the CDR3 reads CAISVGKSQPQHF. DNA for the CDR3: TGTGCCATCAGTGTTGGCAAATCTCAGCCCCAGCATTTT.